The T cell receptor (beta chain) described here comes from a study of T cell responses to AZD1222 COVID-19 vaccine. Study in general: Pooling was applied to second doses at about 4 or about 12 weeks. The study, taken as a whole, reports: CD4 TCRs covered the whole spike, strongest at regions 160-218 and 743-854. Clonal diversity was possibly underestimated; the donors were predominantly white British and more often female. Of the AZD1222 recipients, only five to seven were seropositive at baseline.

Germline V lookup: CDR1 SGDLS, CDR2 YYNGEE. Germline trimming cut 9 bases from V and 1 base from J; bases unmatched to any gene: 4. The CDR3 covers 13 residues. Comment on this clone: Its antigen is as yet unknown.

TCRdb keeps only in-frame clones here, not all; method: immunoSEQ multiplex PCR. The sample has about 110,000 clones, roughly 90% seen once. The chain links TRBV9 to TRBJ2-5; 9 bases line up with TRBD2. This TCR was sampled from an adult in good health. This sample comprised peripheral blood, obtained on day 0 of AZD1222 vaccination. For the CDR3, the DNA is TGTGCCACGAGCGGGGGGCCCCAAGAGACCCAGTACTTC. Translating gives CATSGGPQETQYF.